A selection of T cell receptor beta chains follows, all from one sample in a study of T cells in localized non-small cell lung cancer. Using immunoSEQ multiplex PCR, the repertoire was profiled, and TCRdb retains in-frame clones only, with some absent. The sample contains about 24,000 clones, around 90% of which appear only once. The sample consisted of peripheral blood, taken before any cancer treatment. These receptors were taken from a man aged 40 to 70 with stage I squamous cell lung carcinoma. CDR3s include the opening cysteine and the closing phenylalanine or tryptophan. A D gene is named only where the DNA matches it firmly. Some rows mark clone size as missing; the rest say once, few, many or name a class of expanded clone.

clone size,V gene,J gene,D gene,CDR3 protein,CDR3 DNA
.,TRBV27,TRBJ2-3,.,CASSLGTLSTDTQYF,TGTGCCAGCAGTCTTGGGACCCTTAGCACAGATACGCAGTATTTT
.,TRBV4-1,TRBJ1-6,.,CASSQEMGNSPLHF,TGCGCCAGCAGCCAAGAGATGGGAAATTCACCCCTCCACTTT
.,TRBV28,TRBJ1-5,.,CASSPRIQPQHF,TGTGCCAGCAGTCCCCGAATCCAGCCCCAGCATTTT
.,TRBV15,TRBJ1-2,.,CATSRDHGSLPYGYTF,TGTGCCACCAGCAGAGATCATGGCAGCCTTCCCTATGGCTACACCTTC
.,TRBV5-4,TRBJ1-4,TRBD1,CASSRDRVNEKLFF,TGTGCCAGCAGCCGGGACAGAGTTAATGAAAAACTGTTTTTT
.,TRBV6-5,TRBJ2-7,TRBD2,CASSYGAGGYEQYF,TGTGCCAGCAGTTACGGTGCGGGGGGGTACGAGCAGTACTTC
.,TRBV7-8,TRBJ2-7,TRBD2,CASSPRGRGGEQYF,TGTGCCAGCAGCCCGCGCGGGCGGGGGGGCGAGCAGTACTTC
.,TRBV18,TRBJ1-4,.,CASSPGRENEKLFF,TGTGCCAGCTCACCGGGCAGGGAAAATGAAAAACTGTTTTTT
.,TRBV4-1,TRBJ2-1,.,CATGWGDNEQFF,TGCGCCACCGGGTGGGGAGACAATGAGCAGTTCTTC
.,TRBV5-1,TRBJ1-4,.,CASSPGMGNEKLFF,TGCGCCAGCAGCCCAGGGATGGGTAATGAAAAACTGTTTTTT
.,TRBV9,TRBJ1-6,TRBD1,CASSGAGTGSSPLHF,TGTGCCAGCAGCGGCGCCGGGACAGGGAGCTCACCCCTCCACTTT
.,TRBV28,TRBJ1-6,.,CASSLQGNGSPLHF,TGTGCCAGCAGTTTACAGGGCAACGGTTCACCCCTCCACTTT
.,TRBV18,TRBJ1-2,.,CASSPSSRPHRLGYTF,TGTGCCAGCTCACCGAGTTCCAGACCCCACCGTCTTGGCTACACCTTC
once,TRBV28,TRBJ1-5,.,CASRETNSNQPQHF,TGTGCCAGCAGGGAAACCAATAGCAATCAGCCCCAGCATTTT
.,TRBV7-2,TRBJ1-5,.,CASSSLEAGNQPQHF,TGTGCCAGCAGCTCTCTGGAGGCCGGCAATCAGCCCCAGCATTTT
.,TRBV29-1,TRBJ1-1,.,CSVVPGDTEAFF,TGCAGCGTTGTTCCGGGGGACACTGAAGCTTTCTTT
.,TRBV19,TRBJ2-1,.,CASSNTPDPYNEQFF,TGTGCCAGTAGTAACACACCCGACCCCTACAATGAGCAGTTCTTC
few,TRBV5-1,TRBJ2-5,.,CASRTSTKETQYF,TGCGCCAGCAGAACTTCTACTAAAGAGACCCAGTACTTC
.,TRBV11-2,TRBJ2-4,.,CASRPQIAKNIQYF,TGTGCCAGCAGGCCGCAGATAGCCAAAAACATTCAGTACTTC
once,TRBV6-1,TRBJ2-1,TRBD2,CASSATSGGAYEQFF,TGTGCCAGCAGTGCGACTAGCGGGGGGGCTTATGAGCAGTTCTTC
.,TRBV2,TRBJ2-7,.,CASSELGQMFREQYF,TGTGCCAGCAGTGAATTGGGGCAGATGTTTCGCGAGCAGTACTTC
.,TRBV5-4,TRBJ2-2,TRBD2,CASSPSGLAGRELFF,TGTGCCAGCAGCCCCTCAGGGCTAGCGGGGAGGGAGCTGTTTTTT
.,TRBV2,TRBJ2-4,.,CASREGRVGKNIQYF,TGTGCCAGCAGGGAGGGCAGGGTGGGCAAAAACATTCAGTACTTC
.,TRBV28,TRBJ2-5,.,CASSLDQGPQETQYF,TGTGCCAGCAGTCTGGACCAGGGGCCCCAAGAGACCCAGTACTTC
.,TRBV5-4,TRBJ2-1,TRBD2,CASSPGPSGRGGANEQFF,TGTGCCAGCAGCCCGGGGCCCTCAGGGCGGGGAGGGGCCAATGAGCAGTTCTTC
.,TRBV28,TRBJ2-5,.,CASSLKVRSSVSQETQYF,TGTGCCAGCAGTTTAAAGGTCAGGTCATCCGTGAGTCAAGAGACCCAGTACTTC
.,TRBV18,TRBJ2-5,TRBD1,CASSKAGQGIRETQYF,TGTGCCAGCTCAAAGGCGGGACAGGGGATAAGAGAGACCCAGTACTTC
.,TRBV6-5,TRBJ1-3,.,CASSYFYPASGNTIYF,TGTGCCAGCAGTTACTTTTACCCAGCCTCTGGAAACACCATATATTTT
.,TRBV2,TRBJ1-3,TRBD1,CASSQGGGNTIYF,TGTGCCAGCAGTCAGGGGGGTGGAAACACCATATATTTT
.,TRBV9,TRBJ1-2,TRBD1,CASSPTGAYGYTF,TGTGCCAGCAGCCCGACAGGGGCCTATGGCTACACCTTC
.,TRBV14,TRBJ2-5,.,CASSHVQGETQYF,TGTGCCAGCAGCCATGTGCAGGGGGAGACCCAGTACTTC
.,TRBV6-5,TRBJ2-3,.,CASSYRRGDTQYF,TGTGCCAGCAGTTACAGAAGGGGAGATACGCAGTATTTT
.,TRBV5-4,TRBJ1-4,.,CASSPGGRNEKLFF,TGTGCCAGCAGCCCCGGGGGGCGGAATGAAAAACTGTTTTTT
.,TRBV25-1,TRBJ1-6,.,CASSEWAENSPLHF,TGTGCCAGCAGTGAATGGGCAGAGAATTCACCCCTCCACTTT
.,TRBV5-4,TRBJ1-1,.,CASSLRRNTEAFF,TGTGCCAGCAGCTTGAGGAGGAACACTGAAGCTTTCTTT
.,TRBV19,TRBJ1-4,TRBD1,CASRGTGPEKLFF,TGTGCCAGTAGAGGGACAGGGCCTGAAAAACTGTTTTTT
.,TRBV6-6,TRBJ2-7,.,CASSSLRNSYEQYF,TGTGCCAGCAGTTCCCTTCGGAACTCCTACGAGCAGTACTTC
.,TRBV5-6,TRBJ2-7,.,CASSLIRQGRYEQYF,TGTGCCAGCAGCTTGATCCGGCAGGGTAGATACGAGCAGTACTTC
.,TRBV4-2,TRBJ2-6,TRBD1,CASSQDPQGQDFVGSGANVLTF,TGTGCCAGCAGCCAAGATCCCCAAGGACAGGATTTTGTTGGTTCTGGGGCCAACGTCCTGACTTTC
.,TRBV29-1,TRBJ2-2,.,CSVAPGTGELFF,TGCAGCGTTGCGCCTGGAACCGGGGAGCTGTTTTTT
once,TRBV5-4,TRBJ2-5,.,CASSFFLGAQETQYF,TGTGCCAGCAGCTTTTTTTTAGGGGCCCAAGAGACCCAGTACTTC